The sample holds many counts of the clone carrying this TCR beta chain. This record comes from a study of shared clonotypes between healthy human individuals. TCRdb keeps only in-frame clones here, not all; method: immunoSEQ multiplex PCR. The sample has roughly 500,000 clones, approximately 81% seen once. Germline CDR1 reads SGHRS; CDR2 reads YFSETQ. Trimming took off 7 bases at V and 6 bases at J, with 15 bases between the two ends. This CDR3 region has 13 residues. The sequence was obtained from a woman aged 35 to 49 in good health. Some clones in this sample may be carry-over from other donors' samples. V is TRBV5-1 and J is TRBJ2-3; D is unresolved. The sequenced sample consisted of PBMCs. In nucleotides, the CDR3 is TGCGCCAGCTTGGGCCTTGAGATGGATACGCAGTATTTT. This codes for CASLGLEMDTQYF.